A single sample is the source of the 18 T cell receptor beta chains below, sequenced in a study of early T cells in non-severe SARS-CoV-2 infection. One entry per CDR3 protein, called by TCRdb with MiXCR from the 5' RACE reads. The profile covers under 60,000 distinct CDR3 sequences, with 9.3% appearing a single time and less than 25% taken by the ten largest. Sequenced: whole blood. The source is an adult who was a healthcare worker with PCR-confirmed SARS-CoV-2 infection or an uninfected control (not recorded which).

In this sample, this clonotype turned up a few times. The J gene is TRBJ2-1, the V gene TRBV6-5, with TRBD2 identical over 14 bases. Germline CDR1 MNHEY, CDR2 SVGAGI. The J segment lost 7 bases and the V segment lost 4 bases, leaving 3 bases of the junction unmatched. This CDR3 comprises 15 residues. The CDR3 bases are TGTGCCAGCAGTTCGGGACTAGCGGGGGATAATGAGCAGTTCTTC. Translation: CASSSGLAGDNEQFF.

The rearrangement uses TRBV29-1 and TRBJ2-5, with D possibly being TRBD2 (6 bases). V lost 6 bases, J lost 3 bases, and 8 bases lay in between. The CDR3 is 11 residues long. Germline V gene sequence: CDR1 SQVTM, CDR2 ANQGSEA. The CDR3 region has the DNA TGCAGCGTCTCGGGGGAAGAGACCCAGTACTTC. Translation gives CSVSGEETQYF. Combining the CDR3 with reference TRBV29-1 and TRBJ2-5 gives the whole variable domain SAVISQKPSRDICQRGTSLTIQCQVDSQVTMMFWYRQQPGQSLTLIATANQGSEATYESGFVIDKFPISRPNLTFSTLTVSNMSPEDSSIYLCSVSGEETQYFGPGTRLLVL.

The chain recombines TRBV29-1 with TRBJ2-3; D unresolved. The V gene's germline CDR1 is SQVTM and CDR2 ANQGSEA. V lost 0 bases, J lost 5 bases, and 3 bases lay in between. The CDR3 is 11 residues long. The CDR3 DNA follows: TGCAGCGTTGAAGATCGAGATACGCAGTATTTT. It is translated as CSVEDRDTQYF.

This clonotype was recorded a few times. This sequence joins TRBV7-2 and TRBJ2-4; TRBD2 is a possible D gene (6 bases). Between the trimmed V and J ends, which lost 5 bases and 7 bases, there was a span of 18 bases. The CDR3 has 15 residues. Germline assignment: CDR1 SGHTA and CDR2 FQGNSA. The CDR3 region is CASSTRGAGSNIQYF. The CDR3 DNA reads as TGTGCCAGCAGCACCCGCGGGGCAGGCAGCAACATTCAGTACTTC.

This clonotype was recorded at least ten times. This chain joins TRBV7-9 and TRBJ2-5; D perhaps matches TRBD1 (6 bases). This CDR3 has 15 residues. The germline V gene has CDR1 SEHNR and CDR2 FQNEAQ (reference sequence). The V end lost 1 base, the J end lost 2 bases, and 11 bases lay between the germline ends. The CDR3 DNA is TGTGCCAGCAGCTTAGGAGGGGGAAATCAAGAGACCCAGTACTTC. Translating it yields CASSLGGGNQETQYF.

The V and J genes are TRBV10-3 and TRBJ2-5; TRBD1 aligns across 8 bases. The germline CDR1 and CDR2 sequences are ENHRY and SYGVKD. The V gene end was trimmed by 3 bases and the J gene end by 5 bases; junction bases not matched to a gene: 8. This CDR3 comprises 15 residues. The CDR3 is CAISELGTGVETQYF. Written as DNA, the CDR3 is TGTGCCATCAGTGAACTAGGGACAGGAGTGGAGACCCAGTACTTC.

In this sample, this clonotype turned up a few times. This chain joins TRBV3-1 and TRBJ2-2; a weak D match, TRBD1 (5 bases). Looked up from germline, CDR1 is LGHDT and CDR2 is YNNKEL (reference sequence). CDR3 length: 16 residues. The V end was cut by 1 base, the J end by 1 base, with 10 bases between. The CDR3 protein is CASSQVRQGNTGELFF. The DNA of the CDR3 is TGTGCCAGCAGCCAAGTAAGGCAGGGGAACACCGGGGAGCTGTTTTTT. Complete variable domain (other parts from reference TRBV3-1 and TRBJ2-2): DTAVSQTPKYLVTQMGNDKSIKCEQNLGHDTMYWYKQDSKKFLKIMFSYNNKELIINETVPNRFSPKSPDKAHLNLHINSLELGDSAVYFCASSQVRQGNTGELFFGEGSRLTVL.

This clonotype was seen more than once but under ten times. The chain has TRBV5-1 and TRBJ2-2, with a weak D call TRBD2 (5 bases). The CDR3 is 13 amino acids. Germline V gene lookup returns CDR1 SGHRS and CDR2 YFSETQ. V was shortened by 0 bases and J by 7 bases, with 7 bases between the two germline ends. In DNA, the CDR3 is TGCGCCAGCAGCTTGGCCGGGAACGGGGAGCTGTTTTTT. Its translation: CASSLAGNGELFF. Supplemented by reference TRBV5-1 and TRBJ2-2, the full variable domain reads KAGVTQTPRYLIKTRGQQVTLSCSPISGHRSVSWYQQTPGQGLQFLFEYFSETQRNKGNFPGRFSGRQFSNSRSEMNVSTLELGDSALYLCASSLAGNGELFFGEGSRLTVL.

The chain has TRBV7-9 and TRBJ1-3; 7 nucleotides match TRBD1. V was pared by 4 bases and J by 12 bases, with 6 bases of the junction left unmatched. CDR1 is SEHNR, CDR2 FQNEAQ, per germline (reference sequence). CDR3 length: 12 residues. DNA of the CDR3: TGTGCCAGCAGCTCGGGGGACAGAGTCATATATTTT. It encodes CASSSGDRVIYF.

This clonotype came up a few times. This chain uses TRBV10-3 with TRBJ2-3; D is ambiguous. The CDR3 contains 14 residues. Trimming left V 7 bases short and J 0 bases short, with 11 bases between. Per germline, CDR1 ENHRY and CDR2 SYGVKD. The CDR3 loop is CAIKAGPSTDTQYF. CDR3 DNA sequence: TGTGCCATCAAGGCAGGCCCTAGCACAGATACGCAGTATTTT.

The V and J genes are TRBV3-1 and TRBJ2-3, with D uncertain. The CDR3 extends over 11 amino acids. V dropped 0 bases and J dropped 5 bases, with 0 bases sitting between them. Germline V gives CDR1 LGHDT, CDR2 YNNKEL (reference sequence). The CDR3 DNA reads TGTGCCAGCAGCCAAGAAGATACGCAGTATTTT. Its translation is CASSQEDTQYF.

This clonotype was observed at least ten times. The genes are TRBV29-1 and TRBJ1-1; D is unclear. In germline, CDR1 is SQVTM, CDR2 ANQGSEA. This CDR3 has 12 residues. V was clipped by 4 bases and J by 7 bases, with 13 bases between them. CDR3 sequence reads: CSVGSGPVEAFF. CDR3 DNA: TGCAGCGTTGGGAGCGGGCCAGTTGAAGCTTTCTTT.

The sample holds a few counts of this clonotype. The chain combines TRBV9 with TRBJ1-1; no clear D. The germline V gene encodes CDR1 SGDLS and CDR2 YYNGEE. CDR3 length: 13 amino acids. The germline V and J ends were trimmed by 1 base and 3 bases, with 7 bases remaining between them. CDR3 loop: CASSVSPHTEAFF. Here the CDR3 DNA reads TGTGCCAGCAGCGTATCCCCACACACTGAAGCTTTCTTT.

This clonotype came up a few times. The V call is TRBV7-2, the J call TRBJ2-7; no clear D. Trimming took off 1 base at V and 5 bases at J, with 12 bases between the two ends. CDR1 is SGHTA, CDR2 FQGNSA, per germline. There are 14 residues in the CDR3. The CDR3 DNA sequence: TGTGCCAGCAGCTTAGGGGTCCGCCAAGACGAGCAGTACTTC. Its protein product is CASSLGVRQDEQYF. The complete variable domain, with remaining parts taken from reference TRBV7-2 and TRBJ2-7, reads GAGVSQSPSNKVTEKGKDVELRCDPISGHTALYWYRQSLGQGLEFLIYFQGNSAPDKSGLPSDRFSAERTGGSVSTLTIQRTQQEDSAVYLCASSLGVRQDEQYFGPGTRLTVT.

This clonotype was observed a few times. The CDR3 protein is CASNSGTYNEQFF. The DNA of the CDR3 is TGTGCCAGTAATTCCGGGACTTACAATGAGCAGTTCTTC. The V call is TRBV19, the J call TRBJ2-1; D possibly corresponds to TRBD2 (6 bases). CDR3 size: 13 residues. CDR1 and CDR2 from the germline V gene are LNHDA and SQIVND (reference sequence). V lost 7 bases and J lost 4, with 11 bases in between.

The chain carries TRBV15 and TRBJ1-1; D is unclear. V was shortened by 3 bases and J by 4 bases, with 9 bases between the two germline ends. There are 13 residues in the CDR3. Germline values: CDR1 LNHNV, CDR2 YYDKDF (reference sequence). CDR3 amino acids: CATSRGKGTEAFF. DNA of the CDR3: TGTGCCACCAGCAGGGGAAAGGGCACTGAAGCTTTCTTT.

This clonotype has a handful of counts. This chain joins TRBV18 and TRBJ1-1; possible D gene TRBD1, 5 bases. The CDR3 consists of 13 residues. Germline loops: CDR1 KGHSH, CDR2 LQKENI. With 3 bases removed from V and 3 bases from J, the gap between germline ends came to 8 bases. The CDR3 protein is CASSPGADTEAFF. CDR3 nucleotides: TGTGCCAGCTCACCTGGGGCGGACACTGAAGCTTTCTTT.

The CDR3 spells CASSLTGAGVVYGYTF. In DNA form, the CDR3 reads TGTGCCAGCAGCTTGACTGGCGCCGGGGTGGTCTATGGCTACACCTTC. The chain employs TRBV5-5 and TRBJ1-2; no definite D call. The germline V gene has CDR1 SGHKS and CDR2 YYEKEE (reference sequence). Between the trimmed V and J ends, which lost 1 base and 4 bases, there was a span of 17 bases. CDR3 size: 16 residues.